One sample yielded the 14 T cell receptor beta chains listed below, sequenced in a study of spatial heterogeneity in lung cancer. Study-level results: The study found that expanded intratumoral alpha and beta TCR counts tracked tumor mutation counts.

Time point meaning: sample taken at primary tumor resection. Antigens for these TCRs are unknown. TCRdb reprocessed the 5' RACE reads via MiXCR and lists one record per CDR3 protein. The table includes 17,000 or so distinct CDR3 sequences, about 6.3% detected once. The sample was lung tumor tissue, taken at surgery. These receptors originate from a female donor with early-stage non-small cell lung cancer.

By sample fraction, this clonotype is medium-sized. The V and J genes are TRBV7-3 and TRBJ2-1; 11 positions match TRBD2. The V and J ends lost 1 base and 5 bases, in that order; junction bases with no gene match: 4. The CDR3 spans 16 residues. Per the germline V gene, CDR1 is SGHTA and CDR2 is FQGTGA. The CDR3 nucleotides read TGTGCCAGCAGCTTAATCGTAGCGGGAGGGGACAATGAGCAGTTCTTC. Translation gives CASSLIVAGGDNEQFF.

This clonotype was found many times. The chain uses TRBV7-2 and TRBJ2-1; D not certain. Germline lookup yields CDR1 SGHTA and CDR2 FQGNSA. There are 16 residues in the CDR3. Trimming cost V 5 bases and J 0 bases, with 14 bases left between them. CDR3 region: CASSTIHPSSYNEQFF. The CDR3 nucleotides read TGTGCCAGCAGCACAATACATCCAAGCTCCTACAATGAGCAGTTCTTC.

Ten or more counts support this clonotype. V usage is TRBV20-1 and J usage is TRBJ1-2, with D unresolved. CDR3 length: 13 residues. V was shortened by 3 bases and J by 8 bases, with 16 bases between the two germline ends. Per germline, CDR1 DFQATT and CDR2 SNEGSKA (reference sequence). CDR3 bases: TGCAGTGCTAGGGCCAGACCCACCTCCGGCTACACCTTC. Its translation is CSARARPTSGYTF.

The table lists this clonotype with many counts. This chain uses TRBV28 with TRBJ2-3; the match to TRBD1 covers 11 bases. The germline V gene encodes CDR1 MDHEN and CDR2 SYDVKM. The J segment lost 7 bases and the V segment lost 5 bases, leaving 8 bases of the junction unmatched. The CDR3 extends over 15 amino acids. The CDR3 coding sequence is TGTGCCAGCAGTGGACAGGGGGCATCTCGAAATACGCAGTATTTT. Protein sequence: CASSGQGASRNTQYF.

There are many counts of this clonotype. This chain joins TRBV20-1 and TRBJ2-4; 11 bases align to TRBD2. The germline V gene encodes CDR1 DFQATT and CDR2 SNEGSKA (reference sequence). V was pared by 5 bases and J by 6 bases, with 9 bases of the junction left unmatched. This CDR3 spans 15 amino acids. Written as DNA, the CDR3 is TGCAGTGCTCCCGTACTAGGACTAGCGGGAAACATTCAGTACTTC. Its translation: CSAPVLGLAGNIQYF.

This clonotype was detected a few times. This CDR3 is CSVPRGDYTYEQYF. In DNA, the CDR3 is TGCAGCGTCCCAAGAGGGGACTATACCTACGAGCAGTACTTC. This chain joins TRBV29-1 and TRBJ2-7; 7 bases agree with TRBD2. The germline V gene has CDR1 SQVTM and CDR2 ANQGSEA. This CDR3 is built from 14 residues. V was pared by 6 bases and J by 2 bases, with 10 bases of the junction left unmatched.

This clonotype showed up many times. The V call is TRBV7-6, the J call TRBJ2-5, with 8 bases aligning to TRBD1. Germline values: CDR1 SGHVS, CDR2 FNYEAQ. The CDR3 sequence is 13 residues long. J gave up 5 bases and V 3 bases, and 2 bases lay outside the gene matches. The CDR3 here is CASSLNRGETQYF. The DNA of the CDR3 is TGTGCCAGCAGCTTGAACAGGGGGGAGACCCAGTACTTC.

This clonotype was picked up many times. This chain connects TRBV10-1 to TRBJ2-7; the D gene is possibly TRBD1 (6 bases). The CDR3 is 13 residues long. V was pared by 5 bases and J by 6 bases, with 14 bases between. From germline, CDR1 is WNHNN and CDR2 SYGVQD (reference sequence). The CDR3 sequence: CASSQVVGGEQYF. In DNA form, the CDR3 reads TGCGCCAGCAGTCAAGTGGTAGGGGGCGAGCAGTACTTC.

This clonotype was observed at least ten times. The rearrangement joins TRBV5-4 to TRBJ2-1; 10 positions match TRBD2. The CDR3 runs to 15 residues. CDR1 and CDR2 from the germline V gene are SGHNT and YYREEE (reference sequence). V gave up 4 bases and J gave up 7 bases; unmatched junction bases: 8. CDR3 sequence (DNA): TGTGCCAGCAGCGTCACCCCTAGCGGGAGAAATGAGCAGTTCTTC. Protein product: CASSVTPSGRNEQFF.

This clonotype showed up just a few times. J is TRBJ2-1 and V is TRBV7-2; 7 bases fit TRBD1. Per germline, CDR1 SGHTA and CDR2 FQGNSA. CDR3 size: 16 residues. V trimming: 2 bases; J trimming: 4 bases; junction bases outside the gene matches: 8. The CDR3 DNA is TGTGCCAGCAGCTTAAGAGGAACAGGGGCTTACAATGAGCAGTTCTTC. The encoded protein is CASSLRGTGAYNEQFF. The variable domain in full, completed from reference TRBV7-2 and TRBJ2-1, reads GAGVSQSPSNKVTEKGKDVELRCDPISGHTALYWYRQSLGQGLEFLIYFQGNSAPDKSGLPSDRFSAERTGGSVSTLTIQRTQQEDSAVYLCASSLRGTGAYNEQFFGPGTRLTVL.

This clonotype occurred many times. The rearrangement uses TRBV10-3 and TRBJ1-6; 8 bases map to TRBD1. This CDR3 comprises 15 residues. The germline V gene encodes CDR1 ENHRY and CDR2 SYGVKD. With V trimmed by 6 bases and J by 6 bases, 7 bases remained unmatched. CDR3 amino acids: CAIRERTGTNSPLHF. In DNA, the CDR3 is TGTGCCATCAGGGAGCGGACAGGGACTAATTCACCCCTCCACTTT.

This clonotype was seen many times. The chain combines TRBV7-2 with TRBJ2-3, with D perhaps matching TRBD1 or TRBD2 (5 bases each). The germline V gene encodes CDR1 SGHTA and CDR2 FQGNSA. The CDR3 extends over 14 amino acids. The V end lost 6 bases, the J end lost 6 bases, and 16 bases lay between the germline ends. CDR3 protein: CASSSFGGPDTQYF. The DNA of the CDR3 is TGTGCCAGCAGTAGCTTTGGGGGTCCGGATACGCAGTATTTT.

This clonotype has a count of ten or more. The gene calls are TRBV20-1 and TRBJ2-7; 10 bases align to TRBD1. The CDR3 is 16 amino acids. The germline gives CDR1 DFQATT, CDR2 SNEGSKA (reference sequence). The V gene end was trimmed by 5 bases and the J gene end by 1 base; junction bases not matched to a gene: 11. The CDR3 coding sequence is TGCAGTGCTGTTCCGACAGGGGGACAGGGGTCCTACGAGCAGTACTTC. The encoded protein is CSAVPTGGQGSYEQYF.

This clonotype was seen repeatedly, ten times or more. The J gene is TRBJ1-1, the V gene TRBV20-1; 7 bases line up with TRBD1. Germline V lookup: CDR1 DFQATT, CDR2 SNEGSKA (reference sequence). CDR3 length: 14 residues. Trimming cost V 6 bases and J 1 base; bases outside gene matches: 8. CDR3 residues: CSANGQETNTEAFF. CDR3 sequence (DNA): TGCAGTGCGAATGGACAGGAGACGAACACTGAAGCTTTCTTT.